This record concerns one TCR beta chain sequence. The CDR3 extends over 15 amino acids. Germline trimming cut 5 bases from V and 9 bases from J; bases unmatched to any gene: 11. Germline CDR1 SGHVS, CDR2 FQNEAQ. The data stem from a study of blood T cell repertoires in COVID-19. The assay was immunoSEQ multiplex PCR, and TCRdb's table has in-frame clones only and misses some. The data hold approximately 220,000 clones, with 85% to 90% observed a single time. The chain uses TRBV7-8 and TRBJ2-7, with 12 bases lining up with TRBD2. The source is a woman aged 50 to 65 with acute or convalescent COVID-19. Source material: peripheral blood. The DNA for the CDR3 is TGTGCCAGCAGCCAAAGACTAGCGGGGGATTCGGTGCAGTACTTC. As protein: CASSQRLAGDSVQYF.